This T cell receptor (beta chain) was obtained from a study of PD-L1 blockade in urothelial cancer. The protocol was immunoSEQ multiplex PCR, while the TCRdb copy is restricted to in-frame clones and leaves out a portion. The sample includes more than 90,000 clones, 85% to 95% of them seen just once. Time point described: peripheral blood 6 weeks after treatment start. The CDR3 length is 14 residues. Trimming at V came to 5 bases and at J to 5 bases, leaving 7 bases not matched to a gene. Germline assignment: CDR1 SNHLY and CDR2 FYNNEI. This clone was detected once. Sequencing was performed on PBMCs, taken around atezolizumab (anti-PD-L1) treatment. This receptor was obtained from a man aged 55-75 years with urothelial cancer. The V call is TRBV2, the J call TRBJ1-2; 8 nucleotides agree with TRBD1. CDR3 sequence reads: CASSRVQGAYGYTF. Here the CDR3 DNA reads TGTGCCAGCAGTCGGGTGCAGGGGGCGTATGGCTACACCTTC.